The 8 T cell receptor beta chains reported below all come from one sample, sequenced in a study of cytomegalovirus exposure and HLA in healthy donors. Primers included in the PCR were 60 Vbeta and 13 Jbeta primers. The repertoire was sequenced with immunoSEQ multiplex PCR; TCRdb's copy has only in-frame clones and lacks some. This table has about 120,000 clones, about 80% appearing once. The sequencing input was PBMCs. The receptor source for this set is a woman aged 45-65 years in good health and CMV-seronegative.

The chain links TRBV6-5 to TRBJ2-7; 14 bases are shared with TRBD2. The CDR3 is 15 residues long. Germline CDR1 MNHEY, CDR2 SVGAGI. V lost 11 bases to trimming and J lost 2 bases; unmatched junction nucleotides: 8. As DNA, the CDR3 is TGTGCCTCCTCCGAGGGACTAGCGGGAGCCTACGAGCAGTACTTC. It is translated as CASSEGLAGAYEQYF.

The rearrangement links TRBV7-3 to TRBJ2-5, with a possible D match to TRBD1 (6 bases). There are 14 residues in the CDR3. V was trimmed by 5 bases and J by 5 bases, leaving 15 bases between them. The germline CDR1 and CDR2 sequences are SGHTA and FQGTGA. CDR3 coding DNA: TGTGCCAGCAGCCCCGGTGGGACATTGGAGACCCAGTACTTC. This encodes CASSPGGTLETQYF. The full variable domain, completed using reference TRBV7-3 and TRBJ2-5, is GAGVSQTPSNKVTEKGKYVELRCDPISGHTALYWYRQSLGQGPEFLIYFQGTGAADDSGLPNDRFFAVRPEGSVSTLKIQRTERGDSAVYLCASSPGGTLETQYFGPGTRLLVL.

The chain combines TRBV28 with TRBJ1-5; 7 nucleotides match TRBD1. CDR1 and CDR2 (germline): MDHEN, SYDVKM. This CDR3 has 16 residues. After removal of 5 bases from V and 7 bases from J, the junction contained 14 bases not matched to a gene. The CDR3 here is CASSPPPGGRGQPQHF. CDR3 nucleotides: TGTGCCAGCAGTCCTCCCCCAGGGGGGCGAGGGCAGCCCCAGCATTTT.

The V gene is TRBV7-3, the J gene TRBJ2-2; no definite D call. The ends were cut back, 2 bases at V and 5 bases at J, with 6 bases in the middle. The germline V gene has CDR1 SGHTA and CDR2 FQGTGA. The CDR3 runs to 13 residues. The CDR3 nucleotides read TGTGCCAGCAGCTTACGAGGTACCGGGGAGCTGTTTTTT. Amino acids: CASSLRGTGELFF.

This chain links TRBV30 with TRBJ1-4; D possibly corresponds to TRBD1 (5 bases). The CDR3 totals 14 residues. The germline gives CDR1 GTSNPN, CDR2 SVGIG (reference sequence). Between the trimmed V and J ends, which lost 0 bases and 7 bases, there was a span of 12 bases. CDR3 bases: TGTGCCTGGAGTGTTGGGGGAGGCACTGAAAAACTGTTTTTT. It encodes CAWSVGGGTEKLFF.

This clone turned up a few times. V and J are TRBV9 and TRBJ1-5; weak D call: TRBD1 (5 bases). Trimming shortened V by 0 bases and J by 9 bases, and 19 bases separated the two germline ends. The CDR3 extends over 16 amino acids. Looked up from germline, CDR1 is SGDLS and CDR2 is YYNGEE. The chain's CDR3 is CASSVAPGRGDSPQHF. The CDR3 DNA sequence: TGTGCCAGCAGCGTAGCTCCCGGGAGGGGCGATTCGCCCCAGCATTTT.

The rearrangement uses TRBV27 and TRBJ2-3; 11 bases fit TRBD2. Germline CDR1 and CDR2: MNHEY and SMNVEV (reference sequence). V dropped 8 bases and J dropped 1; count of bases not matched to a gene: 5. This CDR3 comprises 15 residues. CDR3: CASSSLAGGTDTQYF. DNA of the CDR3: TGTGCCAGCTCTTCACTAGCGGGAGGCACAGATACGCAGTATTTT.

The chain employs TRBV30 and TRBJ1-1; D gene unclear. Germline V gene data show CDR1 as GTSNPN and CDR2 as SVGIG (reference sequence). This CDR3 comprises 11 residues. The germline V and J ends were trimmed by 4 bases and 5 bases, with 8 bases remaining between them. The CDR3 coding sequence is TGTGCCTGGACTGTCTTTACTGAAGCTTTCTTT. It translates to CAWTVFTEAFF.